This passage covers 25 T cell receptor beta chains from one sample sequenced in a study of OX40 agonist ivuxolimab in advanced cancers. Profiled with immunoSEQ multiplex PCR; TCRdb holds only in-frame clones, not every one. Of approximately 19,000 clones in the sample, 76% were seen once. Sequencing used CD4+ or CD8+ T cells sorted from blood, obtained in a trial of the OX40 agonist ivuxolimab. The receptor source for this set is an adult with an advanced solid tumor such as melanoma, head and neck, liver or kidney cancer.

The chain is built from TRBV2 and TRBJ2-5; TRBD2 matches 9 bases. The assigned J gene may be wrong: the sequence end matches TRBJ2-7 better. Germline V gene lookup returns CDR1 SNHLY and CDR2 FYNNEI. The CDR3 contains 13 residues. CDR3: CATRLADVYEQYF. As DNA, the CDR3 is TGTGCCACAAGACTAGCGGACGTCTACGAGCAGTACTTC.

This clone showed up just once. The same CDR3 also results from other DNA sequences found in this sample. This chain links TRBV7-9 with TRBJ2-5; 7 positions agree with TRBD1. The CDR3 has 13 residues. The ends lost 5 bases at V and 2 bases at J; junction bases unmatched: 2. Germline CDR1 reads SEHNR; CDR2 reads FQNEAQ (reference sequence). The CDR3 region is CASSRDSQETQYF. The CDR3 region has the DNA TGTGCCAGCAGCCGGGACAGTCAAGAGACCCAGTACTTC.

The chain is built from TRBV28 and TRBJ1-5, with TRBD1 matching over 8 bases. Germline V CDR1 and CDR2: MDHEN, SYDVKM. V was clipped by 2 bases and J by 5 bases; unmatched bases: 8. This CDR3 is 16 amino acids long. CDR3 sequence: CASSLTQTGVDQPQHF. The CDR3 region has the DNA TGTGCCAGCAGTTTAACCCAGACAGGGGTGGATCAGCCCCAGCATTTT.

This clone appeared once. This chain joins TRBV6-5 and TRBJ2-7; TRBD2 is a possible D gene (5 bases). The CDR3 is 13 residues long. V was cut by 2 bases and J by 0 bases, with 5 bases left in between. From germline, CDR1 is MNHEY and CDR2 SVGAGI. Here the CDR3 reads CASSYGLSYEQYF. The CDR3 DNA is TGTGCCAGCAGTTACGGACTCTCCTACGAGCAGTACTTC.

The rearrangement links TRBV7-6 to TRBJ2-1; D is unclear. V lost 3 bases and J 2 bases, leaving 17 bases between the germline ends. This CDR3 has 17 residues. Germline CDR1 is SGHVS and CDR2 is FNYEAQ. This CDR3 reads CASSFGPHPNPYNEQFF. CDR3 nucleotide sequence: TGTGCCAGCAGCTTTGGGCCCCACCCTAACCCCTACAATGAGCAGTTCTTC.

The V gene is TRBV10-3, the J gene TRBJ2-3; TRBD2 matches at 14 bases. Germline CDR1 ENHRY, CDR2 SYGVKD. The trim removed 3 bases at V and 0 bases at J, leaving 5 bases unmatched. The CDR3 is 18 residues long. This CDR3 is CAISDSGLAGASTDTQYF. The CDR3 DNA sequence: TGTGCCATCAGTGATTCGGGACTAGCGGGGGCTAGCACAGATACGCAGTATTTT.

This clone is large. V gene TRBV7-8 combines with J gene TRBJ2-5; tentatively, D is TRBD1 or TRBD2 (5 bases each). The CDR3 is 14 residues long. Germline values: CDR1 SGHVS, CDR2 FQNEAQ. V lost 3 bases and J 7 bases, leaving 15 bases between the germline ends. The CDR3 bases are TGTGCCAGCAGCTTGAGGGGCCCCCTAGGGACCCAGTACTTC. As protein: CASSLRGPLGTQYF.

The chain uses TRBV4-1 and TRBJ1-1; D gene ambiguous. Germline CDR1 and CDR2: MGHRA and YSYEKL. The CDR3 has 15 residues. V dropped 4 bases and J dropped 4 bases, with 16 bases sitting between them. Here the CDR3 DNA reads TGCGCCAGCAGCCCACCCATCGTCGACCTCACTGAAGCTTTCTTT. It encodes CASSPPIVDLTEAFF.

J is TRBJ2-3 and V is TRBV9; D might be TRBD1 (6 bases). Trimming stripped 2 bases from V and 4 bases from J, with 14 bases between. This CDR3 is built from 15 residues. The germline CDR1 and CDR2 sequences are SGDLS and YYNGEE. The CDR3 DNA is TGTGCCAGCAGCGTTCAGGGGACCCAGGCAGATACGCAGTATTTT. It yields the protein CASSVQGTQADTQYF. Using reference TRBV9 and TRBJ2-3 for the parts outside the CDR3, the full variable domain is DSGVTQTPKHLITATGQRVTLRCSPRSGDLSVYWYQQSLDQGLQFLIQYYNGEERAKGNILERFSAQQFPDLHSELNLSSLELGDSALYFCASSVQGTQADTQYFGPGTRLTVL.

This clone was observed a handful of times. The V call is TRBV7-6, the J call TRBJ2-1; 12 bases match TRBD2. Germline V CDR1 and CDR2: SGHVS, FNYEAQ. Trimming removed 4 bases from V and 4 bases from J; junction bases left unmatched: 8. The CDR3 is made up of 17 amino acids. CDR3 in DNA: TGTGCCAGCAGCTCCCAGGGACTAGCGGGCTCGTACAATGAGCAGTTCTTC. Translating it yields CASSSQGLAGSYNEQFF.

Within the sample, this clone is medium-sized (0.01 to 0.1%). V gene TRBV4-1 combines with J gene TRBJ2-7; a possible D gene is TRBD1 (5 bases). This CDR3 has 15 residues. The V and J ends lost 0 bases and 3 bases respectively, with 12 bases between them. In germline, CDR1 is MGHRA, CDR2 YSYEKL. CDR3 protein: CASSQELGRYYEQYF. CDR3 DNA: TGCGCCAGCAGCCAAGAACTGGGGCGTTACTACGAGCAGTACTTC.

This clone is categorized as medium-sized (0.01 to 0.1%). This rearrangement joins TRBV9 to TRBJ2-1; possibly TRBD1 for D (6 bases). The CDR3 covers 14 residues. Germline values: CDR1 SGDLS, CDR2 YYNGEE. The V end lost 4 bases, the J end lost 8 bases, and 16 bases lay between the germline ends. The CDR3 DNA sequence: TGTGCCAGCAGCCCGACAGGAAGAGGGGATGAGCAGTTCTTC. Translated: CASSPTGRGDEQFF.

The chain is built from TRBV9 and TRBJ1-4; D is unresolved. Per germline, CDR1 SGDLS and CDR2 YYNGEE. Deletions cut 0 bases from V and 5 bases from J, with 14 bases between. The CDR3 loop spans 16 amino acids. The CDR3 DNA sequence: TGTGCCAGCAGCGTAGGCGGGAGGGCACGGAATGAAAAACTGTTTTTT. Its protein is CASSVGGRARNEKLFF.

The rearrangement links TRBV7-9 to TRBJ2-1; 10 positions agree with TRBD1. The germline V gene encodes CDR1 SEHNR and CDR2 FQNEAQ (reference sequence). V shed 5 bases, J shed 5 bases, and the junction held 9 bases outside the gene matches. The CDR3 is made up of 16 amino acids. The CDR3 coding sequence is TGTGCCAGCAGCACCCGGGGACAGGGGCCCCACAATGAGCAGTTCTTC. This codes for CASSTRGQGPHNEQFF.

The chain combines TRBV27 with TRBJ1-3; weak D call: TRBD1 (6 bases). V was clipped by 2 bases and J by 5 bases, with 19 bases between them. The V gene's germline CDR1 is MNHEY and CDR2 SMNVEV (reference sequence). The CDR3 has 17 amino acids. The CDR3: CASSLPAGTFVRNTIYF. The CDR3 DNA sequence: TGTGCCAGCAGTTTACCCGCCGGGACATTTGTACGAAACACCATATATTTT.

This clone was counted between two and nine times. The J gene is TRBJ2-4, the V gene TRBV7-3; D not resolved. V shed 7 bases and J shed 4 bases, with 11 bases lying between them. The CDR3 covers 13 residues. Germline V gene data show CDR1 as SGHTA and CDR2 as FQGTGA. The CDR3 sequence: CASTLGQKNIQYF. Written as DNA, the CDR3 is TGTGCCAGCACCCTAGGGCAGAAAAACATTCAGTACTTC.

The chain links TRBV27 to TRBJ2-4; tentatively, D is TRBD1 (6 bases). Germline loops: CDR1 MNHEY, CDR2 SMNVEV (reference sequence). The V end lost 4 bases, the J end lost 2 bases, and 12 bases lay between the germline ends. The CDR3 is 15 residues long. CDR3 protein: CASSSLDSTKNIQYF. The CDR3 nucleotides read TGTGCCAGCAGTTCCTTGGACAGCACCAAAAACATTCAGTACTTC.

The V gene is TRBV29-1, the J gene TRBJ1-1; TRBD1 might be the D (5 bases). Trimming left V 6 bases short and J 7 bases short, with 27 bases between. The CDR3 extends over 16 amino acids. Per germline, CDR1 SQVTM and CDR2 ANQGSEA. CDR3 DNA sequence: TGCAGCGTCTGCCAACCCGCTACCGGGGCCGGTTTTGAAGCTTTCTTT. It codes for CSVCQPATGAGFEAFF.

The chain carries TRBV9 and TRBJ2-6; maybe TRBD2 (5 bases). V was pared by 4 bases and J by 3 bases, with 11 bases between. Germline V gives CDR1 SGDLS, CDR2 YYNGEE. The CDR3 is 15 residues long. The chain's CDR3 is CASSPEGRGANVLTF. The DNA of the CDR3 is TGTGCCAGCAGCCCAGAGGGTCGTGGGGCCAACGTCCTGACTTTC.

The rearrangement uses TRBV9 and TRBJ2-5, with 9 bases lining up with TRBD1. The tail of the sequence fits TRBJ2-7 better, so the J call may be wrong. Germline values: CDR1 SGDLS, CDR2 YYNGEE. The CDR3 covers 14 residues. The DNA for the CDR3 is TGTGCCAGCAGCCCCCGGGACAGGGTCCTCGAGCAGTACTTC. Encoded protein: CASSPRDRVLEQYF.

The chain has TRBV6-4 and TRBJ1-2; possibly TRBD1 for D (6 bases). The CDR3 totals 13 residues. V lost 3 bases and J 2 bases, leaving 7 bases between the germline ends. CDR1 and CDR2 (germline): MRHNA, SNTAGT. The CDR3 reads CASSEQGNYGYTF. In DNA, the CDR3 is TGTGCCAGCAGTGAGCAGGGGAACTATGGCTACACCTTC.

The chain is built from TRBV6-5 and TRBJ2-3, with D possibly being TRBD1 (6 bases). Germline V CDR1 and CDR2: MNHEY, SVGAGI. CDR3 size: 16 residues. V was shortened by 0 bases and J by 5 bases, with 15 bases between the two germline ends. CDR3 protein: CASSYSFGGSGDTQYF. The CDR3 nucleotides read TGTGCCAGCAGTTACTCGTTTGGGGGCTCGGGAGATACGCAGTATTTT.

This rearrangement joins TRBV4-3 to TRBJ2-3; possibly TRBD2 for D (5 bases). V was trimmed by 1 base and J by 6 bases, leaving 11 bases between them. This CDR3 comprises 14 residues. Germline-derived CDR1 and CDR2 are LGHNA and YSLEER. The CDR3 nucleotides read TGCGCCAGCAGCCAAGGGGCGGGCCCGGATACGCAGTATTTT. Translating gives CASSQGAGPDTQYF.

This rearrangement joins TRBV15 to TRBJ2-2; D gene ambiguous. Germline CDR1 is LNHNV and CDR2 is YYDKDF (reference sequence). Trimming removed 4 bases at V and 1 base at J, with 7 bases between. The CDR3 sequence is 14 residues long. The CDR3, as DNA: TGTGCCACCAGCATCGGCAGGAACACCGGGGAGCTGTTTTTT. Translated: CATSIGRNTGELFF.

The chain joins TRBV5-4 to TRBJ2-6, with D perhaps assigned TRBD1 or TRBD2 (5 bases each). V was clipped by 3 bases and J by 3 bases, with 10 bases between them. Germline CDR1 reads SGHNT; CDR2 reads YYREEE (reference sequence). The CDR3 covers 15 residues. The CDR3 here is CASSSLGVGANVLTF. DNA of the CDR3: TGTGCCAGCAGCTCGTTGGGGGTTGGGGCCAACGTCCTGACTTTC.